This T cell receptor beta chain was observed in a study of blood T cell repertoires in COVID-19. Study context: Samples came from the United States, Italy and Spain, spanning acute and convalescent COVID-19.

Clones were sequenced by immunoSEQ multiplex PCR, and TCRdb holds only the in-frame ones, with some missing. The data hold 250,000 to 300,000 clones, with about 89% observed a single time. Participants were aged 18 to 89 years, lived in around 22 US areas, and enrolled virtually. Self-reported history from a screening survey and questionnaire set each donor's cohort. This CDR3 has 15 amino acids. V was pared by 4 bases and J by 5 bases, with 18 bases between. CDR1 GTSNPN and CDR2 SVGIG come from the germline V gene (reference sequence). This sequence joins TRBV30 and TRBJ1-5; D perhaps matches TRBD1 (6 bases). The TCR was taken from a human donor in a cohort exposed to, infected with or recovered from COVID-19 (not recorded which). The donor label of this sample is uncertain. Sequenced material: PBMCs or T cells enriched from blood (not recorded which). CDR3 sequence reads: CAWKPRRGRDQPQHF. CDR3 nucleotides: TGTGCCTGGAAGCCTCGCAGGGGAAGGGATCAGCCCCAGCATTTT. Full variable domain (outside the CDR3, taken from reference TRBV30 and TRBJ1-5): SQTIHQWPATLVQPVGSPLSLECTVEGTSNPNLYWYRQAAGRGLQLLFYSVGIGQISSEVPQNLSASRPQDRQFILSSKKLLLSDSGFYLCAWKPRRGRDQPQHFGDGTRLSIL.